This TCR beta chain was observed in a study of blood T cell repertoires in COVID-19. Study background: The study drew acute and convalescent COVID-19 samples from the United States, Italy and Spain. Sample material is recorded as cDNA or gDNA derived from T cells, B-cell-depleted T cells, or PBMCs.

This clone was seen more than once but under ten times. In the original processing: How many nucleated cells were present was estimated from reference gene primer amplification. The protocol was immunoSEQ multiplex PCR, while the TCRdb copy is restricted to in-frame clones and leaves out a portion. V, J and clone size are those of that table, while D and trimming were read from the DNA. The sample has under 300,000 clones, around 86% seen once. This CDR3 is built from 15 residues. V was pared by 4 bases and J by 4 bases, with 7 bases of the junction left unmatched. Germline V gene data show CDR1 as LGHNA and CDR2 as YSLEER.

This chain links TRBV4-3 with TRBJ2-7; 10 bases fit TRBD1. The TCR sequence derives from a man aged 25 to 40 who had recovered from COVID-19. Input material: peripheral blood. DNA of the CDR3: TGCGCCAGCAGCCCATCGACAGGGGGCAGATACGAGCAGTACTTC. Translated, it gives CASSPSTGGRYEQYF.